This TCR beta chain was captured in a study of beta chain features in type 1 diabetes. Study-level results: For Type 1 diabetes patients, all four CD4+ subsets carried TCRB CDR3s that were moderately but significantly shorter. Naive, central memory and Treg TCRB repertoires appeared more alike in patients than in healthy donors.

This clone was observed a single time. Its antigen is as yet unknown. V dropped 3 bases and J dropped 4; count of bases not matched to a gene: 17. The CDR3 covers 20 residues. The germline V gene has CDR1 SGHVS and CDR2 FNYEAQ. Of the isolated RNA, all was reverse transcribed, and so the sequenced material was expressed TCRB transcripts. Here immunoSEQ multiplex PCR was the method, and the copy in TCRdb shows in-frame clones only, minus some. The table shows 400,000 or so clones, with 9.6% occurring only once. This clonotype was obtained from a man aged 30-40 years with type 1 diabetes. The sequencing input was central memory CD4+ T cells from blood. The chain couples TRBV7-6 to TRBJ2-3; 12 nucleotides agree with TRBD1. CDR3 region: CASSFRSGTGGAYTPDTQYF. The CDR3 DNA sequence: TGTGCCAGCAGCTTTAGGTCAGGGACAGGGGGCGCGTACACACCAGATACGCAGTATTTT. The variable domain in full, completed from reference TRBV7-6 and TRBJ2-3, reads GAGVSQSPRYKVTKRGQDVALRCDPISGHVSLYWYRQALGQGPEFLTYFNYEAQQDKSGLPNDRFSAERPEGSISTLTIQRTEQRDSAMYRCASSFRSGTGGAYTPDTQYFGPGTRLTVL.